Sequencing of this T cell receptor beta chain was carried out in a study of beta chain features in type 1 diabetes. The overall study: There was similarity between patients and healthy donors in age, gender and cell yields. Whole-study results and caveats: Patients' naive, central memory and regulatory TCRB repertoires appeared more alike than those of healthy donors. TCRB CDR3 length was moderately but significantly reduced in all four CD4+ subsets of Type 1 diabetes patients.

Sorted populations were all over 95% pure. Every isolated RNA sample was fully reverse transcribed, so sequencing captured expressed TCRB transcripts. The assay was immunoSEQ multiplex PCR, and TCRdb's table has in-frame clones only and misses some. The sample lists around 180,000 clones; 10% to 15% were seen once. This clone was seen a few times. Antigen unknown. Germline V gene lookup returns CDR1 MGHDK and CDR2 SYGVNS. V shed 4 bases, J shed 2 bases, and the junction held 5 bases outside the gene matches. This CDR3 is built from 14 residues. The origin of this receptor is a woman between 18 and 29 years old in good health. Sequencing was carried out using central memory CD4+ T cells from blood. The chain is built from TRBV25-1 and TRBJ2-7, with 7 bases lining up with TRBD1. The CDR3 DNA reads as TGTGCCAGCAGTGGGGACAGACCTCCCTACGAGCAGTACTTC. It codes for CASSGDRPPYEQYF.